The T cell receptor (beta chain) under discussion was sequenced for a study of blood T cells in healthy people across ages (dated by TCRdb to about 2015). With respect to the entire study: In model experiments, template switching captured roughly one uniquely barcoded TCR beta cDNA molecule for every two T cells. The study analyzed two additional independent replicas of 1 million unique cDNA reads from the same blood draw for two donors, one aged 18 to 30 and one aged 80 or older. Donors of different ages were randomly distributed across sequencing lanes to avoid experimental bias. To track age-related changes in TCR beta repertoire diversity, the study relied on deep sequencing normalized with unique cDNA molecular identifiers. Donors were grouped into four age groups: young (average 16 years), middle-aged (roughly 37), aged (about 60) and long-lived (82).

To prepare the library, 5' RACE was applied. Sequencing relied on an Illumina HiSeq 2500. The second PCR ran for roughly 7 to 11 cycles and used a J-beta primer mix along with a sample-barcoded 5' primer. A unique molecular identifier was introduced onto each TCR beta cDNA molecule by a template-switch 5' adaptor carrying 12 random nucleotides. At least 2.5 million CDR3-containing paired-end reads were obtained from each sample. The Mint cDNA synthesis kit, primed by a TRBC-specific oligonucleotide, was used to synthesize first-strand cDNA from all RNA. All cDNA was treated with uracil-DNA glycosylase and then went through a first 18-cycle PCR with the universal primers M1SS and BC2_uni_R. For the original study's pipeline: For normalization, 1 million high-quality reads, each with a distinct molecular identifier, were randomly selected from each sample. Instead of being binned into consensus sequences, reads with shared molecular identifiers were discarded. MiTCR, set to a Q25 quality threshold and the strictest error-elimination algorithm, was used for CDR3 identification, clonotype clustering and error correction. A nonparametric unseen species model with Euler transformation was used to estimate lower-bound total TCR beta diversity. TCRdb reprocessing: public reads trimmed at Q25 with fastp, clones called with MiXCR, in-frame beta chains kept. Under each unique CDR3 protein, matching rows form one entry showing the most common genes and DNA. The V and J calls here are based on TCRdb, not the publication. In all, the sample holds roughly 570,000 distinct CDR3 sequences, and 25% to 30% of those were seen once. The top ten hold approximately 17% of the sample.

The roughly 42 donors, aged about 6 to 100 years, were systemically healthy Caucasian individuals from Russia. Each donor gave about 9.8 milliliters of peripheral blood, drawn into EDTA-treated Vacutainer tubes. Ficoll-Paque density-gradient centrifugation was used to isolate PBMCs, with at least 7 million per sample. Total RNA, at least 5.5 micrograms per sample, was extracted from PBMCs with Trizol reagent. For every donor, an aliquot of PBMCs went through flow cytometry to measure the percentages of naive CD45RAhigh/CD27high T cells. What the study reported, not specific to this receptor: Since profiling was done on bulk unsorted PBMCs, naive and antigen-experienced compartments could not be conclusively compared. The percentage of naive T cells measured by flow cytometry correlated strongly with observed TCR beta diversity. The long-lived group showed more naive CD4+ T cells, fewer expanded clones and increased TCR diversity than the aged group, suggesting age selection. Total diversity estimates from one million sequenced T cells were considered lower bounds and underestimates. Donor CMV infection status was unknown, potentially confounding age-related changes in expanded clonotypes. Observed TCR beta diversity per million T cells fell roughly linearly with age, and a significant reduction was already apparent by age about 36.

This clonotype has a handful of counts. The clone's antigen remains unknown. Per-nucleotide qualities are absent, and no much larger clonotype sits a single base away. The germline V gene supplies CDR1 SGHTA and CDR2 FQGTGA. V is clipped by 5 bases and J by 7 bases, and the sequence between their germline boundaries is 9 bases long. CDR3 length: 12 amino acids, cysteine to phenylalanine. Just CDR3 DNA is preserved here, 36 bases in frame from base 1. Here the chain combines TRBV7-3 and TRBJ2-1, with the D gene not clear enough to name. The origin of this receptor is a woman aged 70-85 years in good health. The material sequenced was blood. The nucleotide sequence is TGTGCCAGCAGCCCTAACTTGAATGAGCAGTTCTTC. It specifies CASSPNLNEQFF.